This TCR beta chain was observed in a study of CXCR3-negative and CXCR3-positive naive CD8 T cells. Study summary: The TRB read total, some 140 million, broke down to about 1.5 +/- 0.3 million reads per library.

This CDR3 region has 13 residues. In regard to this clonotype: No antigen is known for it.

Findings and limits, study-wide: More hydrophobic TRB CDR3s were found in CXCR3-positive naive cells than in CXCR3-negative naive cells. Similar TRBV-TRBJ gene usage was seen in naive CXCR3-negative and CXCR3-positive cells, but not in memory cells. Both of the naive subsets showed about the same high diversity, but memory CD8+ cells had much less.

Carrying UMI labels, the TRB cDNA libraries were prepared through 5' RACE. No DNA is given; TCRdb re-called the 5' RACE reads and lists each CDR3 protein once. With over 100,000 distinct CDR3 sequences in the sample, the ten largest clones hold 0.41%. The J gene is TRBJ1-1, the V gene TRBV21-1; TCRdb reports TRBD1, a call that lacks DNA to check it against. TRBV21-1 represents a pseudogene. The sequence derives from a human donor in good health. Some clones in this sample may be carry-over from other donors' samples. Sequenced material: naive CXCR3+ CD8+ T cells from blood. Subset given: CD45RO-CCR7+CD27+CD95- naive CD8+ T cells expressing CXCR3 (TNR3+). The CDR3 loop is CASSNAGDREAFF.